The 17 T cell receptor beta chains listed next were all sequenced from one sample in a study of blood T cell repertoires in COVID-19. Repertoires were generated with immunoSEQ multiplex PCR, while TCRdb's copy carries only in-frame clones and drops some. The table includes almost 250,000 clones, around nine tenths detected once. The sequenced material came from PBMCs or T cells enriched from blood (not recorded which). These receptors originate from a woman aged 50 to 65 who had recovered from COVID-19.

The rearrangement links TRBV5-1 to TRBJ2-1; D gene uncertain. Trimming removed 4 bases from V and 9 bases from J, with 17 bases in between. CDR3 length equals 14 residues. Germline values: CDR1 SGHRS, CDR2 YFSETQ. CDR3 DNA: TGCGCCAGCAGCCGAGGCCTCACCCCGTCTGAGCAGTTCTTC. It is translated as CASSRGLTPSEQFF.

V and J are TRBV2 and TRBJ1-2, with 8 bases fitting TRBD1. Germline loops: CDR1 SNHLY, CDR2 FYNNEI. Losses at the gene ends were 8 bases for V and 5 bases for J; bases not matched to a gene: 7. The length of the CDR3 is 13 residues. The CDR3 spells CASQLDRDYGYTF. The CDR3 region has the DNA TGTGCCAGCCAATTGGACAGGGATTATGGCTACACCTTC.

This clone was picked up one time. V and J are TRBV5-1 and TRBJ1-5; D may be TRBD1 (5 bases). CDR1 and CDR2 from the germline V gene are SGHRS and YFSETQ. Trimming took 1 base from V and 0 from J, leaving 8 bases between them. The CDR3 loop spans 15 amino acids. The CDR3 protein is CASSLQGYSNQPQHF. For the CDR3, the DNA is TGCGCCAGCAGCTTGCAGGGATATAGCAATCAGCCCCAGCATTTT.

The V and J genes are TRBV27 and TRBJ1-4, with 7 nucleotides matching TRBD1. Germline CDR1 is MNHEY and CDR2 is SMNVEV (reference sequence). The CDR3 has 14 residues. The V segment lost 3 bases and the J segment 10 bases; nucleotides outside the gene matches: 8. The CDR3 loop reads CASSFGQGVLKLFF. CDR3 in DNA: TGTGCCAGCAGTTTTGGTCAGGGGGTTTTAAAACTGTTTTTT.

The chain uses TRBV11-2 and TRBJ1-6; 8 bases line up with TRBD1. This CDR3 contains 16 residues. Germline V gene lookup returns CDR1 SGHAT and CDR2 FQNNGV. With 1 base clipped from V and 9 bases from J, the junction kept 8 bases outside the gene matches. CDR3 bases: TGTGCCAGCAGCTTAGGGGCGGCCAGGGGGCCTTCACCCCTCCACTTT. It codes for CASSLGAARGPSPLHF.

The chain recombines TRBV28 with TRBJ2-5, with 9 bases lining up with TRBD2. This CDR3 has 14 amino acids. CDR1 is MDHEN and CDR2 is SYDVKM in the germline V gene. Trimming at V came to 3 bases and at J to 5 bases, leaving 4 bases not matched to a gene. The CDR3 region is CASSFSGSVETQYF. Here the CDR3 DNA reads TGTGCCAGCAGTTTTAGCGGGAGTGTTGAGACCCAGTACTTC. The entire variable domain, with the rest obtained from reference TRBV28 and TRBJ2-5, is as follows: DVKVTQSSRYLVKRTGEKVFLECVQDMDHENMFWYRQDPGLGLRLIYFSYDVKMKEKGDIPEGYSVSREKKERFSLILESASTNQTSMYLCASSFSGSVETQYFGPGTRLLVL.

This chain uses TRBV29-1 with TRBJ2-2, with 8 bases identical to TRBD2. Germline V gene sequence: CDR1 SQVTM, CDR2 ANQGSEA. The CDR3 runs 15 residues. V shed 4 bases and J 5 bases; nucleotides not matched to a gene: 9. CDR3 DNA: TGCAGCGTTGTCCCGGGAGGGCAGGGAACCGGGGAGCTGTTTTTT. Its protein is CSVVPGGQGTGELFF.

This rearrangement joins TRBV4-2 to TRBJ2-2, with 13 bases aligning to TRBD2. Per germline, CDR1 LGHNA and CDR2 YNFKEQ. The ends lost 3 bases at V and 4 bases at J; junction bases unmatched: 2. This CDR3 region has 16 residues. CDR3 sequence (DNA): TGTGCCAGCAGCCAGGGACTAGCGGGGTTCACCGGGGAGCTGTTTTTT. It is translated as CASSQGLAGFTGELFF.

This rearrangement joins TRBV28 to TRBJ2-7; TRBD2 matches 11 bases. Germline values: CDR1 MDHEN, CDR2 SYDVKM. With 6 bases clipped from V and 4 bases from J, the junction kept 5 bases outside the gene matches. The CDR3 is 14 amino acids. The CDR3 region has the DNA TGTGCCAGCAGCCGGACTAGCGGGTATTACGAGCAGTACTTC. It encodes CASSRTSGYYEQYF. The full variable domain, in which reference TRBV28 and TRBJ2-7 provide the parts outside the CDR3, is DVKVTQSSRYLVKRTGEKVFLECVQDMDHENMFWYRQDPGLGLRLIYFSYDVKMKEKGDIPEGYSVSREKKERFSLILESASTNQTSMYLCASSRTSGYYEQYFGPGTRLTVT.

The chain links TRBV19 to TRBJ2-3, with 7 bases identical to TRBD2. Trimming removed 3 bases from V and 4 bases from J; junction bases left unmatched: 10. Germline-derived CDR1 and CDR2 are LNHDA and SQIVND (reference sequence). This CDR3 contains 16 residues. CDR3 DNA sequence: TGTGCCAGTAGTATGTCTAGCGGCGTCGGGGCAGATACGCAGTATTTT. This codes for CASSMSSGVGADTQYF.

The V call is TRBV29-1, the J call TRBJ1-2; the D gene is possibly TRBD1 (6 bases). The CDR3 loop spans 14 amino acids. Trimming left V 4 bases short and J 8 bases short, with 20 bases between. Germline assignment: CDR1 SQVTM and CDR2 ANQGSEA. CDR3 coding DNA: TGCAGCGTTGGGCGCCAGGGGATGTTCGTCGGCTACACCTTC. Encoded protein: CSVGRQGMFVGYTF.

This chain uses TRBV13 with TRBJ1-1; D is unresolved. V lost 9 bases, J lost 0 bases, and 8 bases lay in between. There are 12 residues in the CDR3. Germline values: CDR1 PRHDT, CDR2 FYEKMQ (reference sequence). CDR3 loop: CASVAMNTEAFF. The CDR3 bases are TGTGCCAGTGTTGCGATGAACACTGAAGCTTTCTTT.

The CDR3 DNA reads TGTGCCAGTAGTATTTCGTCTGTCAGCTACAATGAGCAGTTCTTC. This encodes CASSISSVSYNEQFF. The chain has TRBV19 and TRBJ2-1; D ambiguous. Per the germline V gene, CDR1 is LNHDA and CDR2 is SQIVND (reference sequence). This CDR3 is built from 15 residues. The V end lost 3 bases, the J end lost 3 bases, and 12 bases lay between the germline ends.

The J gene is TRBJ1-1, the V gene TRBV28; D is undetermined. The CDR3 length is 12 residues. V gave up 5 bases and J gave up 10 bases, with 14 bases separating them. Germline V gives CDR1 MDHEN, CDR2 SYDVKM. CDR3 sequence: CASSPPGLRAFF. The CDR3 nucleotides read TGTGCCAGCAGTCCCCCGGGTCTGAGAGCTTTCTTT. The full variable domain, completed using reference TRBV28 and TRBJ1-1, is DVKVTQSSRYLVKRTGEKVFLECVQDMDHENMFWYRQDPGLGLRLIYFSYDVKMKEKGDIPEGYSVSREKKERFSLILESASTNQTSMYLCASSPPGLRAFFGQGTRLTVV.

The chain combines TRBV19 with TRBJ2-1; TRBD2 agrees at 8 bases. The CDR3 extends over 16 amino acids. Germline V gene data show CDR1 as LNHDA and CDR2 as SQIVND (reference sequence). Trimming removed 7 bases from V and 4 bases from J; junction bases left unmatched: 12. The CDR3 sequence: CASTRWVAGKYNEQFF. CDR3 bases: TGTGCCAGTACCCGGTGGGTAGCGGGGAAATACAATGAGCAGTTCTTC.

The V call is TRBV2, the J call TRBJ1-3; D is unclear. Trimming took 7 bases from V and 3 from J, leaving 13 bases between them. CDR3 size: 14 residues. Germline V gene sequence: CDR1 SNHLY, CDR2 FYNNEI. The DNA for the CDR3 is TGTGCCAGCAAACTCGACACGATTGGAAACACCATATATTTT. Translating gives CASKLDTIGNTIYF.

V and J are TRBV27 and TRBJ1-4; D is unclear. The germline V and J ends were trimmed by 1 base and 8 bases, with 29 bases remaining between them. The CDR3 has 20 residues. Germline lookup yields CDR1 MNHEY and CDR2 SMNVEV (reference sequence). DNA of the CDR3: TGTGCCAGCAGTTTATATTTTAGGAGGACGCGGCCCGGGGAAGAAGAAAAACTGTTTTTT. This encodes CASSLYFRRTRPGEEEKLFF.